Below are 20 T cell receptor beta chains sequenced from a single sample in a study of blood T cell repertoires in COVID-19. Sequencing was performed with immunoSEQ multiplex PCR; in TCRdb, only in-frame clones are kept and a portion is missing. Among roughly 80,000 clones listed, roughly 80% were seen once. Sequencing was done on a sample of peripheral blood. These receptors all come from a man in his 60s with active or convalescent COVID-19.

This sequence joins TRBV5-5 and TRBJ1-2; D may be TRBD1 (5 bases). Germline lookup yields CDR1 SGHKS and CDR2 YYEKEE (reference sequence). The V and J ends lost 3 bases and 5 bases respectively, with 14 bases between them. The CDR3 runs to 14 residues. The CDR3 here is CASSSGQGLYGYTF. The CDR3 coding sequence is TGTGCCAGCAGCTCCGGGCAGGGCTTATATGGCTACACCTTC.

This clone was found many times. The V call is TRBV7-2, the J call TRBJ1-2; the D gene is possibly TRBD1 (5 bases). The CDR3 length is 17 residues. The V end lost 1 base, the J end lost 1 base, and 16 bases lay between the germline ends. Per the germline V gene, CDR1 is SGHTA and CDR2 is FQGNSA. The CDR3 nucleotides are TGTGCCAGCAGCTTAGGCCCAGGGTCCCCTCTTAACTATGGCTACACCTTC. Translating gives CASSLGPGSPLNYGYTF.

The chain links TRBV5-8 to TRBJ2-5; 10 bases line up with TRBD2. V lost 3 bases to trimming and J lost 3 bases; unmatched junction nucleotides: 8. The CDR3 consists of 16 residues. Germline V CDR1 and CDR2: SGHTS, YDEGEE. The CDR3 DNA follows: TGTGCCAGCAGCTACGAGCGGGGGGGCCGGGAAGAGACCCAGTACTTC. Amino acids: CASSYERGGREETQYF.

This sequence joins TRBV6-1 and TRBJ1-6; 8 bases are shared with TRBD1. Trimming cost V 2 bases and J 2 bases; bases outside gene matches: 5. Per the germline V gene, CDR1 is MNHNS and CDR2 is SASEGT. CDR3 length equals 17 residues. CDR3 nucleotides: TGTGCCAGCAGTGAAATTGTGGGACAGGCCTATAATTCACCCCTCCACTTT. Protein product: CASSEIVGQAYNSPLHF.

The chain is built from TRBV14 and TRBJ2-2; D may be TRBD1 (6 bases). CDR1 is SGHDN and CDR2 is FVKESK in the germline V gene. This CDR3 is 15 amino acids long. Trimming pared 1 base from V and 4 bases from J, leaving 10 bases between. CDR3 in amino acids: CASSQVRGGTGELFF. CDR3 nucleotides: TGTGCCAGCAGCCAAGTTCGAGGGGGCACCGGGGAGCTGTTTTTT.

This chain connects TRBV29-1 to TRBJ1-1; D possibly corresponds to TRBD1 (6 bases). The germline V gene has CDR1 SQVTM and CDR2 ANQGSEA. This CDR3 comprises 13 residues. The V and J ends lost 4 bases and 2 bases respectively, with 11 bases between them. CDR3 DNA: TGCAGCGTTGCGGGACACGTAAACACTGAAGCTTTCTTT. It yields the protein CSVAGHVNTEAFF.

This clone has more than one count but fewer than ten. CDR3 sequence: CASSQDRAGDQPQHF. The CDR3 nucleotides are TGCGCCAGCAGCCAAGATCGGGCAGGGGATCAGCCCCAGCATTTT. The chain links TRBV4-3 to TRBJ1-5; possibly TRBD1 for D (6 bases). The CDR3 loop spans 15 amino acids. With 0 bases removed from V and 5 bases from J, the gap between germline ends came to 11 bases. Germline V gene sequence: CDR1 LGHNA, CDR2 YSLEER.

CDR3 protein: CASSPTASYNSPLHF. CDR3 coding DNA: TGCGCCAGCAGCCCCACAGCCTCCTATAATTCACCCCTCCACTTT. The chain combines TRBV4-3 with TRBJ1-6; no clear D gene. Germline loops: CDR1 LGHNA, CDR2 YSLEER. Deletions cut 4 bases from V and 0 bases from J, with 7 bases between. The CDR3 runs to 15 residues.

The chain links TRBV18 to TRBJ1-2, with a weak D call TRBD1 (6 bases). The CDR3 length is 14 residues. Per germline, CDR1 KGHSH and CDR2 LQKENI. V lost 5 bases to trimming and J lost 2 bases, with 12 bases between them. CDR3 region: CASSSIDRNYGYTF. Here the CDR3 DNA reads TGTGCCAGCTCATCCATCGACAGGAACTATGGCTACACCTTC.

The chain carries TRBV6-5 and TRBJ2-5, with TRBD1 matching 7 bases. Germline loops: CDR1 MNHEY, CDR2 SVGAGI. The V gene end was trimmed by 6 bases and the J gene end by 1 base; junction bases not matched to a gene: 2. The CDR3 length is 13 residues. The CDR3 nucleotides are TGTGCCAGCAGCGACAGGGTCCAAGAGACCCAGTACTTC. Encoded protein: CASSDRVQETQYF.

The chain combines TRBV5-3 with TRBJ1-1; D is uncertain. TRBV5-3 is an open reading frame whose function is uncertain. CDR3 size: 14 residues. Trimming took off 2 bases at V and 0 bases at J, with 8 bases between the two ends. CDR3 residues: CARSFVQVNTEAFF. CDR3 in DNA: TGTGCCAGAAGCTTTGTTCAGGTGAACACTGAAGCTTTCTTT.

V and J are TRBV4-1 and TRBJ1-2, with D maybe TRBD1 (5 bases). This CDR3 spans 16 amino acids. V was clipped by 0 bases and J by 5 bases, with 16 bases between them. Germline V lookup: CDR1 MGHRA, CDR2 YSYEKL. The CDR3 region is CASSQDAQEGFYGYTF. CDR3 sequence (DNA): TGCGCCAGCAGCCAAGATGCCCAGGAGGGGTTTTATGGCTACACCTTC.

V and J are TRBV4-3 and TRBJ1-2; TRBD1 matches 9 bases. The CDR3 is 13 residues long. CDR1 is LGHNA, CDR2 YSLEER, per germline. Trimming at V came to 2 bases and at J to 8 bases, leaving 3 bases not matched to a gene. Here the CDR3 DNA reads TGCGCCAGCAGCCAACGGACAGGGGACGGCTACACCTTC. Its protein is CASSQRTGDGYTF.

V gene TRBV9 combines with J gene TRBJ1-1, with D maybe TRBD1 (6 bases). The CDR3 runs to 14 residues. The germline gives CDR1 SGDLS, CDR2 YYNGEE. V was cut by 4 bases and J by 4 bases, with 14 bases left in between. CDR3 region: CASSPHREGTEAFF. The CDR3 DNA follows: TGTGCCAGCAGCCCTCACAGGGAAGGCACTGAAGCTTTCTTT.

The rearrangement uses TRBV19 and TRBJ2-7; 7 bases align to TRBD2. There are 14 residues in the CDR3. Germline CDR1 LNHDA, CDR2 SQIVND (reference sequence). Trimming removed 4 bases from V and 2 bases from J; junction bases left unmatched: 5. In DNA, the CDR3 is TGTGCCAGTAGTACCCAGAGCGGGGCCTACGAGCAGTACTTC. Its protein is CASSTQSGAYEQYF.

The chain is built from TRBV29-1 and TRBJ1-1, with 10 nucleotides matching TRBD1. The V gene's germline CDR1 is SQVTM and CDR2 ANQGSEA. V gave up 3 bases and J gave up 0 bases; unmatched junction bases: 7. The CDR3 runs to 16 residues. The CDR3 here is CSVERRDRGLNTEAFF. The CDR3 bases are TGCAGCGTTGAGAGGCGGGACAGGGGATTGAACACTGAAGCTTTCTTT.

The gene calls are TRBV2 and TRBJ1-1; D gene uncertain. Germline loops: CDR1 SNHLY, CDR2 FYNNEI. The CDR3 loop spans 15 amino acids. V was clipped by 0 bases and J by 0 bases, with 8 bases between them. The CDR3 reads CASSEAAVLNTEAFF. The CDR3 DNA sequence: TGTGCCAGCAGTGAAGCGGCCGTCTTGAACACTGAAGCTTTCTTT.

The chain recombines TRBV10-3 with TRBJ2-5; 9 positions match TRBD1. V lost 10 bases, J lost 2 bases, and 8 bases stayed unmatched. Germline V gene data show CDR1 as ENHRY and CDR2 as SYGVKD. This CDR3 is 14 amino acids long. The CDR3 DNA sequence: TGTGCCACTAGGACAGGGGCTAATCAAGAGACCCAGTACTTC. Translation: CATRTGANQETQYF.

The chain uses TRBV25-1 and TRBJ1-1; D is ambiguous. The germline CDR1 and CDR2 sequences are MGHDK and SYGVNS. V gave up 3 bases and J gave up 2 bases, with 4 bases separating them. The CDR3 is 12 amino acids. The chain's CDR3 is CASSEANTEAFF. The CDR3 nucleotides read TGTGCCAGCAGTGAGGCAAACACTGAAGCTTTCTTT. The variable domain in full, completed from reference TRBV25-1 and TRBJ1-1, reads EADIYQTPRYLVIGTGKKITLECSQTMGHDKMYWYQQDPGMELHLIHYSYGVNSTEKGDLSSESTVSRIRTEHFPLTLESARPSHTSQYLCASSEANTEAFFGQGTRLTVV.

The chain joins TRBV6-2 or TRBV6-3 to TRBJ1-5; 8 bases match TRBD1. The CDR3 runs 14 residues. V shed 6 bases and J 4 bases; nucleotides not matched to a gene: 5. Germline values: CDR1 MNHEY, CDR2 SVGEGT. The CDR3 spells CASSQDRENQPQHF. For the CDR3, the DNA is TGTGCCAGCAGCCAGGACAGGGAAAATCAGCCCCAGCATTTT.